These 26 T cell receptor beta chains came from one sample sequenced in a study of regulatory T cells in long-lasting Graves disease. The time point is: newly diagnosed GD, antithyroid drugs for less than 3 months. Construction of the TCR library relied on RNA isolated from PBMCs. iRepertoire HTBI primers and Arm-PCR of CDR3 regions built TCR beta libraries. In TCRdb, the multiplex PCR reads were re-called with MiXCR into one record per CDR3 protein. The repertoire holds about 470,000 distinct CDR3 sequences, with 16% as singletons. These same records also appear under a second study, on T cells in Graves' hyperthyroidism and ophthalmopathy.

The material was peripheral blood mononuclear cells (PBMCs), obtained at new diagnosis, from a patient treated with antithyroid drugs. The source of these receptors is a man between 40 and 49 years old with Graves disease.

This clonotype was observed at least ten times. This rearrangement joins TRBV2 to TRBJ2-5; D unresolved. The CDR3 has 14 residues. Trimming took off 2 bases at V and 4 bases at J, with 11 bases between the two ends. The germline V gene has CDR1 SNHLY and CDR2 FYNNEI. CDR3 nucleotide sequence: TGTGCCAGCAGTGAACCTCTGACTCCAGAGACCCAGTACTTC. It specifies CASSEPLTPETQYF.

The chain joins TRBV19 to TRBJ2-2, with TRBD2 as a possible D gene (7 bases). The CDR3 has 16 amino acids. Germline values: CDR1 LNHDA, CDR2 SQIVND (reference sequence). V was trimmed by 5 bases and J by 4 bases, leaving 17 bases between them. The CDR3 loop reads CASSSRGGLSTGELFF. DNA for the CDR3: TGTGCCAGTAGTTCTAGGGGGGGGTTGAGCACCGGGGAGCTGTTTTTT. The full variable domain, its missing parts supplied by reference TRBV19 and TRBJ2-2, is DGGITQSPKYLFRKEGQNVTLSCEQNLNHDAMYWYRQDPGQGLRLIYYSQIVNDFQKGDIAEGYSVSREKKESFPLTVTSAQKNPTAFYLCASSSRGGLSTGELFFGEGSRLTVL.

This clonotype was counted between two and nine times. This chain links TRBV15 with TRBJ2-7, with 11 bases aligning to TRBD2. Germline CDR1 and CDR2: LNHNV and YYDKDF (reference sequence). The CDR3 totals 13 residues. V dropped 4 bases and J dropped 6; count of bases not matched to a gene: 2. The CDR3 protein is CATSTSGRSEQYF. The CDR3 DNA reads as TGTGCCACCAGCACTAGCGGGAGGAGCGAGCAGTACTTC. Together with reference TRBV15 and TRBJ2-7, the CDR3 gives the full variable domain: DAMVIQNPRYQVTQFGKPVTLSCSQTLNHNVMYWYQQKSSQAPKLLFHYYDKDFNNEADTPDNFQSRRPNTSFCFLDIRSPGLGDTAMYLCATSTSGRSEQYFGPGTRLTVT.

Comment on this clonotype: Lacking the conserved final phenylalanine or tryptophan, this CDR3 likely reflects a read error. The V gene is TRBV28, the J gene TRBJ2-5, with a weak D call TRBD2 (6 bases). CDR3 size: 18 residues. Trimming left V 5 bases short and J 6 bases short, with 28 bases between. CDR1 and CDR2 from the germline V gene are MDHEN and SYDVKM. The CDR3 loop reads CASSPRTIGTILFKTQYL. The CDR3 coding sequence is TGTGCCAGCAGTCCAAGGACTATCGGGACCATCTTGTTTAAGACCCAGTACCTC.

This clonotype came up many times. The V gene is TRBV7-3, the J gene TRBJ2-4; no clear D. V shed 3 bases and J shed 1 base, with 10 bases lying between them. Germline loops: CDR1 SGHTA, CDR2 FQGTGA. The CDR3 length is 15 residues. CDR3: CASSLDGLAKNIQYF. The CDR3 nucleotides read TGTGCCAGCAGCTTGGACGGCCTGGCCAAAAACATTCAGTACTTC.

In this sample, this clonotype turned up many times. The chain carries TRBV2 and TRBJ2-3, with 7 bases lining up with TRBD2. The junction had 7 bases not matched to a gene; V was cut back by 5 bases and J by 2 bases. Germline CDR1 reads SNHLY; CDR2 reads FYNNEI. The CDR3 spans 15 residues. For the CDR3, the DNA is TGTGCCAGCAGTTCCAGCGGGATCACCACAGATACGCAGTATTTT. Translating it yields CASSSSGITTDTQYF.

This clonotype came up many times. The chain employs TRBV20-1 and TRBJ2-7, with 15 bases aligning to TRBD2. With 1 base clipped from V and 5 bases from J, the junction kept 3 bases outside the gene matches. Germline assignment: CDR1 DFQATT and CDR2 SNEGSKA (reference sequence). CDR3 size: 15 residues. The chain's CDR3 is CSARGTSGRGDEQYF. The CDR3 nucleotides read TGCAGTGCTAGAGGGACTAGCGGGAGGGGCGACGAGCAGTACTTC.

This clonotype has more than one count but fewer than ten. The CDR3 DNA reads TGCGCCAGCAGTTCCGATGGAGAGACCCAGTACTTC. Translated, it gives CASSSDGETQYF. The chain carries TRBV10-1 and TRBJ2-5, with unresolved D. Per germline, CDR1 WNHNN and CDR2 SYGVQD (reference sequence). Trimming removed 5 bases at V and 4 bases at J, with 8 bases between. The CDR3 sequence is 12 residues long.

This clonotype has ten or more counts. The CDR3 sequence is CASSRTGNQPQHF. As DNA, the CDR3 is TGTGCCAGCAGCCGGACAGGGAATCAGCCCCAGCATTTT. This chain connects TRBV2 to TRBJ1-5; the match to TRBD1 covers 8 bases. In germline, CDR1 is SNHLY, CDR2 FYNNEI. This CDR3 is 13 amino acids long. V lost 6 bases, J lost 4 bases, and 2 bases stayed unmatched. The complete variable domain, with remaining parts taken from reference TRBV2 and TRBJ1-5, reads EPEVTQTPSHQVTQMGQEVILRCVPISNHLYFYWYRQILGQKVEFLVSFYNNEISEKSEIFDDQFSVERPDGSNFTLKIRSTKLEDSAMYFCASSRTGNQPQHFGDGTRLSIL.

As regards this clonotype: A single base is all that separates this from a far larger clone, so a read error is likely. This chain uses TRBV12-3 or TRBV12-4 with TRBJ2-7, with 7 bases identical to TRBD2. With V trimmed by 3 bases and J by 7 bases, 9 bases remained unmatched. The CDR3 is made up of 14 amino acids. The CDR3 coding sequence is TGTGCCAGCAGTTTGGGCGGGAGCGACAATGAGCAGTACTTC. Translation gives CASSLGGSDNEQYF.

At least ten counts were recorded for this clonotype. The genes are TRBV3-1 and TRBJ2-4, with D possibly being TRBD1 or TRBD2 (5 bases each). Judging by the DNA end, TRBJ2-1 fits better; the J call may be wrong. The CDR3 length is 13 residues. CDR1 and CDR2 (germline): LGHDT, YNNKEL (reference sequence). The CDR3 DNA reads TGTGCCAGCAGCCAAGGAGCAGGGAGCGGGCAGTTCTTC. This gives the protein CASSQGAGSGQFF.

This clonotype was seen a few times. This chain links TRBV28 with TRBJ1-3, with D maybe TRBD1 (6 bases). Germline values: CDR1 MDHEN, CDR2 SYDVKM. Trimming cost V 3 bases and J 3 bases, with 12 bases left between them. This CDR3 comprises 15 residues. The CDR3 bases are TGTGCCAGCAGTTTGGACAGTACGCATGGAAACACCATATATTTT. Translated, it gives CASSLDSTHGNTIYF.

This clonotype was detected many times. The rearrangement joins TRBV12-3 or TRBV12-4 to TRBJ1-5; 7 bases agree with TRBD1. The length of the CDR3 is 15 residues. J was trimmed by 3 bases and V by 5 bases; bases with no gene match: 7. CDR3 nucleotides: TGTGCCAGCAGTCAAGAGACAGGGTACAATCAGCCCCAGCATTTT. Its protein is CASSQETGYNQPQHF.

This chain uses TRBV3-1 with TRBJ2-4; the D gene is possibly TRBD2 (5 bases). CDR1 is LGHDT, CDR2 YNNKEL, per germline (reference sequence). This CDR3 is 13 amino acids long. Trimming shortened V by 1 base and J by 4 bases, and 5 bases separated the two germline ends. CDR3 protein: CASSQGLKNIQYF. CDR3 DNA sequence: TGTGCCAGCAGCCAAGGACTAAAAAACATTCAGTACTTC.

Many counts were recorded for this clonotype. The chain combines TRBV28 with TRBJ1-1; 9 bases fit TRBD1. CDR3 size: 18 residues. Germline V gene lookup returns CDR1 MDHEN and CDR2 SYDVKM. Trimming took 1 base from V and 1 from J; bases not matched to a gene: 10. The CDR3: CASSLFRTGAQRNTEAFF. The CDR3, as DNA: TGTGCCAGCAGTTTATTCCGGACAGGGGCTCAGAGGAACACTGAAGCTTTCTTT.

This clonotype was recorded many times. CDR3 bases: TGCAGTGCTCTACGGGAGGGGGCCGGGGAGCTGTTTTTT. Translated: CSALREGAGELFF. The chain joins TRBV20-1 to TRBJ2-2; 8 bases map to TRBD2. Trimming cost V 5 bases and J 6 bases; bases outside gene matches: 5. Germline V lookup: CDR1 DFQATT, CDR2 SNEGSKA (reference sequence). This CDR3 spans 13 amino acids.

This clonotype has ten or more counts. The chain has TRBV7-9 and TRBJ1-4; 8 bases are a match to TRBD1. This CDR3 is built from 14 residues. The germline CDR1 and CDR2 sequences are SEHNR and FQNEAQ (reference sequence). With 8 bases clipped from V and 8 bases from J, the junction kept 10 bases outside the gene matches. CDR3 coding DNA: TGTGCCAGCGATCATACAGGGGGTGGCGAAAAACTGTTTTTT. This gives the protein CASDHTGGGEKLFF.

J is TRBJ2-1 and V is TRBV29-1; 15 bases agree with TRBD2. The CDR3 length is 17 residues. V lost 3 bases to trimming and J lost 0 bases; unmatched junction nucleotides: 3. Germline CDR1 reads SQVTM; CDR2 reads ANQGSEA. This chain's CDR3 is CSVEGLAGGHSYNEQFF. CDR3 coding DNA: TGCAGCGTTGAGGGACTAGCGGGAGGCCACTCCTACAATGAGCAGTTCTTC.

About this clonotype itself: At one end the junction does not follow the germline gene, possibly because of a read error. The J gene is TRBJ2-5, the V gene TRBV7-7; TRBD2 agrees at 10 bases. Germline V lookup: CDR1 SSHAT, CDR2 FNYEAQ (reference sequence). The CDR3 is 16 residues long. CDR3: CASSLQAGGPMETQYF. The CDR3 nucleotides are TGTGCTAGCAGCTTACAAGCGGGAGGGCCTATGGAGACCCAGTACTTC.

This chain links TRBV19 with TRBJ1-1; TRBD1 matches at 7 bases. From germline, CDR1 is LNHDA and CDR2 SQIVND (reference sequence). The J segment lost 1 base and the V segment lost 9 bases, leaving 8 bases of the junction unmatched. The CDR3 has 14 amino acids. The CDR3 DNA follows: TGTGCCAGCGGACAGGCGGGGGCGAACACTGAAGCTTTCTTT. Translation gives CASGQAGANTEAFF.

This clonotype has at least ten counts. The chain recombines TRBV11-2 with TRBJ2-3, with 7 bases lining up with TRBD2. After removal of 5 bases from V and 1 base from J, the junction contained 9 bases not matched to a gene. The CDR3 is made up of 16 amino acids. The germline V gene has CDR1 SGHAT and CDR2 FQNNGV. CDR3 sequence reads: CASSILRGSGTDTQYF. The CDR3 DNA follows: TGTGCCAGCAGCATTTTGCGGGGGTCTGGCACAGATACGCAGTATTTT.

This clonotype has ten or more counts. The J gene is TRBJ1-1, the V gene TRBV28, with D perhaps matching TRBD1 (6 bases). Deletions cut 5 bases from V and 10 bases from J, with 11 bases between. CDR3 length: 11 residues. From germline, CDR1 is MDHEN and CDR2 SYDVKM. CDR3: CASSPSGAAFF. The CDR3 coding sequence is TGTGCCAGCAGTCCCTCAGGGGCAGCTTTCTTT.

The sample holds a few counts of this clonotype. The V and J genes are TRBV29-1 and TRBJ2-7; 12 bases line up with TRBD2. The V and J ends lost 3 bases and 6 bases, in that order; junction bases with no gene match: 6. The CDR3 is 14 residues long. Per germline, CDR1 SQVTM and CDR2 ANQGSEA. The CDR3 coding sequence is TGCAGCGTTGACACGACTAGCGGGAGAAGCGAGCAGTACTTC. It encodes CSVDTTSGRSEQYF.

This clonotype has only a few counts. The chain joins TRBV5-6 to TRBJ2-1, with 10 nucleotides matching TRBD1. This CDR3 region has 15 residues. J was trimmed by 8 bases and V by 4 bases; bases with no gene match: 9. Germline V gene sequence: CDR1 SGHDT, CDR2 YYEEEE. The CDR3 is CASSARDRGRDEQFF. CDR3 coding DNA: TGTGCCAGCAGCGCAAGGGACAGGGGTAGGGATGAGCAGTTCTTC.

The sample holds many counts of this clonotype. The chain has TRBV6-2 or TRBV6-3 and TRBJ2-5; 8 bases match TRBD2. Germline V CDR1 and CDR2: MNHEY, SVGEGT. The CDR3 consists of 17 residues. V was clipped by 2 bases and J by 5 bases; unmatched bases: 13. CDR3 DNA sequence: TGTGCCAGCAGTTACGACCGAAGCGGGAGTTGGTTGGAGACCCAGTACTTC. Translating it yields CASSYDRSGSWLETQYF.

This clonotype was counted only a few times. The chain recombines TRBV28 with TRBJ2-1; D is ambiguous. The CDR3 totals 16 residues. Trimming stripped 4 bases from V and 0 bases from J, with 13 bases between. Germline V CDR1 and CDR2: MDHEN, SYDVKM. CDR3 sequence reads: CASSSPTPSSYNEQFF. Here the CDR3 DNA reads TGTGCCAGCAGTTCCCCAACCCCAAGCTCCTACAATGAGCAGTTCTTC.